A selection of T cell receptor beta chains follows, all from one sample in a study of patients and donors after allogeneic stem cell transplantation. MiXCR, run by TCRdb on the RT-PCR reads, gives a single entry per CDR3 protein. This sample has roughly 940,000 distinct CDR3 sequences; about a sixth occur once, and the top ten carry 5% to 6.5%. The specimen sequenced was blood, either unsorted or a sorted T cell fraction (not recorded which). The receptors originated from a human donor who was either an allogeneic HSCT recipient or a stem cell or donor lymphocyte infusion donor (not recorded which). It is not recorded whose cells these are; they may come from a transplant donor. The conserved cysteine and the conserved F or W are not part of the CDR3 here. The order of the fields is J gene, V gene, CDR3 protein.

j_call: TRBJ2-1; v_call: TRBV4-3; cdr3_aa: ASSQEAGGGGNEQF
j_call: TRBJ1-5; v_call: TRBV12-3/TRBV12-4; cdr3_aa: ASSFGTGSRNQPQH
j_call: TRBJ2-5; v_call: TRBV20-1; cdr3_aa: SARDAFGVKYQETQY
j_call: TRBJ1-1; v_call: TRBV18; cdr3_aa: ASSPRDTPWTEAF
j_call: TRBJ2-7; v_call: TRBV20-1; cdr3_aa: SASGTGGFYEQY
j_call: TRBJ1-2; v_call: TRBV12-3/TRBV12-4; cdr3_aa: ASSSRFKPVYGYT
j_call: TRBJ1-2; v_call: TRBV6-2/TRBV6-3; cdr3_aa: ASSYRPGGGGYT
j_call: TRBJ1-6; v_call: TRBV28; cdr3_aa: ASSSGGYRGSSYNSPLH
j_call: TRBJ2-2; v_call: TRBV7-6; cdr3_aa: ASSYRRGPGELF
j_call: TRBJ1-5; v_call: TRBV6-5; cdr3_aa: ASSYGSDSNQPQH
j_call: TRBJ2-1; v_call: TRBV10-3; cdr3_aa: AIRGTGEGEQF
j_call: TRBJ2-1; v_call: TRBV11-2; cdr3_aa: ASSPFGPKSYNEQF
j_call: TRBJ2-7; v_call: TRBV3-1; cdr3_aa: ASSQGLPDLYEQY
j_call: TRBJ1-1; v_call: TRBV5-5; cdr3_aa: ASSSTGVEAF
j_call: TRBJ2-7; v_call: TRBV4-3; cdr3_aa: ASSQGPGTGTYEQY
j_call: TRBJ2-2; v_call: TRBV4-2; cdr3_aa: ASSQDGTGSWGELF
j_call: TRBJ1-5; v_call: TRBV7-2; cdr3_aa: ASSAIDRGPQH
j_call: TRBJ2-3; v_call: TRBV5-1; cdr3_aa: ATTGGTSTDTQY
j_call: TRBJ2-7; v_call: TRBV29-1; cdr3_aa: SVEDRASSYEQY
j_call: TRBJ1-4; v_call: TRBV7-6; cdr3_aa: ASSSKTAQNEKLF
j_call: TRBJ2-3; v_call: TRBV9; cdr3_aa: ASSVGWERDRTDTQY
j_call: TRBJ1-6; v_call: TRBV5-1; cdr3_aa: ASSQLTRGDSPLH
j_call: TRBJ2-3; v_call: TRBV12-3/TRBV12-4; cdr3_aa: ASRQPGTSGGGDTQY
j_call: TRBJ2-6; v_call: TRBV14; cdr3_aa: ASSQIREARSGANVLT
j_call: TRBJ1-2; v_call: TRBV20-1; cdr3_aa: SAGQVLYGYT
j_call: TRBJ2-1; v_call: TRBV15; cdr3_aa: ATSPGHQSNEQF
j_call: TRBJ1-6; v_call: TRBV7-2; cdr3_aa: ATKRHNQINNSPLH
j_call: TRBJ2-7; v_call: TRBV6-5; cdr3_aa: ASSYNSPGSFSYEQY
j_call: TRBJ2-5; v_call: TRBV29-1; cdr3_aa: SVPGRGVTQY
j_call: TRBJ2-1; v_call: TRBV7-2; cdr3_aa: ASSLGTSGGYEQF
j_call: TRBJ2-6; v_call: TRBV5-1; cdr3_aa: ASRQGANVLT